This T cell receptor (beta chain) was identified in a study of blood T cells in healthy people across ages. Study findings and constraints: Naive T cell percentage showed a strong correlation with TCR beta diversity. Diversity of TCR beta per million T cells declined in a roughly linear way with age.

A remark on this clonotype: Its matching antigen is unknown.

It was with a sample-barcoded 5' primer and a J-beta primer mix that a second PCR of roughly 7 to 12 cycles was run. TCRdb independently ran MiXCR on the 5' RACE reads; one entry per CDR3 protein. The repertoire includes about 1.6 million distinct CDR3 sequences, about 31% of them detected once, and approximately 10% sits in the top ten. PBMCs were isolated at a quantity of at least 6.5 million per sample. The CDR3 is made up of 17 amino acids. The germline V and J ends were trimmed by 5 bases and 3 bases, with 21 bases remaining between them. Germline V gene data show CDR1 as MNHEY and CDR2 as SMNVEV (reference sequence).

The sample taken for sequencing was blood. The chain carries TRBV27 and TRBJ2-3; D gene unclear. The sequence came from a woman between 25 and 40 years old in good health. Here the CDR3 reads CASSHRLGPEVTDTQYF. The CDR3 DNA reads as TGTGCCAGCAGTCACCGCTTGGGCCCCGAGGTGACAGATACGCAGTATTTT.